The 14 T cell receptor beta chains given below trace back to one sample, sequenced in a study of monozygotic twins with inflammatory bowel disease. TCRdb derives one entry per CDR3 protein from the 5' RACE reads, leaving out DNA. This sample's table has around 99,000 distinct CDR3 sequences. The sequenced material came from blood. Receptor source: a human donor with ulcerative colitis or Crohn's disease, or a healthy co-twin of an affected twin (not recorded which).

J is TRBJ2-1 and V is TRBV11-2; TCRdb gives TRBD2 as the D gene, but with no DNA this cannot be confirmed. The CDR3 has 15 amino acids. Germline-derived CDR1 and CDR2 are SGHAT and FQNNGV. The CDR3 region is CASSLDAGGYNEQFF.

The genes are TRBV3-1 and TRBJ2-7; TCRdb lists TRBD1, though no DNA is available to test this call. The CDR3 length is 14 residues. The germline V gene has CDR1 LGHDT and CDR2 YNNKEL (reference sequence). CDR3 protein: CASSLGGGSYEQYF.

The rearrangement joins TRBV7-3 to TRBJ2-1; as DNA is missing, the TRBD2 call by TCRdb cannot be tested. This CDR3 is 15 amino acids long. Germline CDR1 and CDR2: SGHTA and FQGTGA. CDR3 sequence: CASSLYPGGQNEQFF.

This chain links TRBV10-3 with TRBJ1-1; TCRdb designates TRBD1, a call that cannot be tested without DNA. CDR3 length: 14 amino acids. Germline V gives CDR1 ENHRY, CDR2 SYGVKD. CDR3 sequence reads: CAIRGDRGNTEAFF.

The J gene is TRBJ2-1, the V gene TRBV7-2; TCRdb reports TRBD1, a call that lacks DNA to check it against. The CDR3 consists of 13 residues. Germline lookup yields CDR1 SGHTA and CDR2 FQGNSA. CDR3 loop: CASSLGAGGEQFF.

V usage is TRBV5-5 and J usage is TRBJ1-2. From germline, CDR1 is SGHKS and CDR2 YYEKEE (reference sequence). The CDR3 spans 13 residues. CDR3 residues: CASSLALQPGYTF.

J is TRBJ1-1 and V is TRBV5-5; TCRdb calls TRBD1, which cannot be checked without DNA. This CDR3 has 14 amino acids. Germline loops: CDR1 SGHKS, CDR2 YYEKEE (reference sequence). The CDR3 loop is CASSGNRQLRGAFF.

The CDR3 protein is CASSLETYGYTF. The gene calls are TRBV5-4 and TRBJ1-2. The CDR3 totals 12 residues. Germline V gene data show CDR1 as SGHNT and CDR2 as YYREEE (reference sequence).

The gene calls are TRBV20-1 and TRBJ1-1. Germline-derived CDR1 and CDR2 are DFQATT and SNEGSKA (reference sequence). CDR3 length: 15 amino acids. CDR3 sequence: CSARVNSRRNTEAFF.

The chain's CDR3 is CASRERDSSYNEQFF. The chain carries TRBV4-1 and TRBJ2-1; TCRdb's D gene call, TRBD1, goes unchecked for lack of DNA. The CDR3 length is 15 residues. The germline V gene encodes CDR1 MGHRA and CDR2 YSYEKL.

The rearrangement links TRBV11-3 to TRBJ1-1; TCRdb outputs TRBD1, but without DNA this stays unchecked. The CDR3 runs 13 residues. CDR1 and CDR2 (germline): SGHNT, YENEEA. CDR3 in amino acids: CASSRWTGDEAFF.

The J gene is TRBJ1-1, the V gene TRBV20-1; absent DNA, TCRdb's TRBD1 call cannot be checked. There are 14 residues in the CDR3. CDR1 is DFQATT, CDR2 SNEGSKA, per germline (reference sequence). The CDR3 is CRVPPGAKNTEAFF.

This rearrangement joins TRBV7-8 to TRBJ2-7; TCRdb outputs TRBD2, but without DNA this stays unchecked. The germline V gene encodes CDR1 SGHVS and CDR2 FQNEAQ. This CDR3 contains 15 residues. The CDR3 is CASSLDTSPSYEQYF.

V and J are TRBV20-1 and TRBJ2-3. The CDR3 extends over 13 amino acids. CDR1 is DFQATT, CDR2 SNEGSKA, per germline (reference sequence). The CDR3: CSARGSGPDTQYF.